These 4 T cell receptor beta chains originate from one sample sequenced in a study of type 1 regulatory T cells. Findings and limits, study-wide: Tr1 cells had a more restricted TCR repertoire than non-Tr1 cells.

TCRdb used MiXCR to reprocess the reads, holding one entry per CDR3 protein. The sample includes approximately 77,000 distinct CDR3 sequences, less than 25% seen only once; the top ten take roughly 8%. What these receptors recognize is not known. The sample consisted of cultured type 1 regulatory T (Tr1) cells, either the whole culture or a sorted fraction (not recorded which). These TCRs come from a human donor in good health.

In its sample, this clonotype was seen a few times. The chain links TRBV19 to TRBJ2-1, with 7 positions matching TRBD2. This CDR3 region has 14 residues. From germline, CDR1 is LNHDA and CDR2 SQIVND (reference sequence). Losses at the gene ends were 9 bases for V and 3 bases for J; bases not matched to a gene: 8. CDR3 DNA sequence: TGTGCCAGCAAACTAGCGTACCTCTACAATGAGCAGTTCTTC. Amino acid sequence: CASKLAYLYNEQFF.

This clonotype was seen a handful of times. The CDR3 region has the DNA TGTGCCAGCAGCTTGACAGGAGCGGAGACCCAGTACTTC. It translates to CASSLTGAETQYF. The J gene is TRBJ2-5, the V gene TRBV5-6, with TRBD1 as a possible D gene (5 bases). CDR3 length equals 13 residues. The germline V and J ends were trimmed by 1 base and 5 bases, with 9 bases remaining between them. Germline-derived CDR1 and CDR2 are SGHDT and YYEEEE.

The J gene is TRBJ1-5, the V gene TRBV5-1, with D possibly TRBD1 on 6 matching bases. V was cut by 4 bases and J by 7 bases, with 9 bases left in between. From germline, CDR1 is SGHRS and CDR2 YFSETQ. The CDR3 spans 12 residues. In DNA, the CDR3 is TGCGCCAGCAGCCAGACAGGACAGCCCCAGCATTTT. Amino acid sequence: CASSQTGQPQHF.

There are a few counts of this clonotype. The gene calls are TRBV7-2 and TRBJ2-3, with 7 bases fitting TRBD2. The CDR3 has 15 amino acids. Germline loops: CDR1 SGHTA, CDR2 FQGNSA. V shed 5 bases, J shed 2 bases, and the junction held 7 bases outside the gene matches. The CDR3 DNA reads as TGTGCCAGCAGCGCGGTCGGGAGGATCACAGATACGCAGTATTTT. This encodes CASSAVGRITDTQYF.